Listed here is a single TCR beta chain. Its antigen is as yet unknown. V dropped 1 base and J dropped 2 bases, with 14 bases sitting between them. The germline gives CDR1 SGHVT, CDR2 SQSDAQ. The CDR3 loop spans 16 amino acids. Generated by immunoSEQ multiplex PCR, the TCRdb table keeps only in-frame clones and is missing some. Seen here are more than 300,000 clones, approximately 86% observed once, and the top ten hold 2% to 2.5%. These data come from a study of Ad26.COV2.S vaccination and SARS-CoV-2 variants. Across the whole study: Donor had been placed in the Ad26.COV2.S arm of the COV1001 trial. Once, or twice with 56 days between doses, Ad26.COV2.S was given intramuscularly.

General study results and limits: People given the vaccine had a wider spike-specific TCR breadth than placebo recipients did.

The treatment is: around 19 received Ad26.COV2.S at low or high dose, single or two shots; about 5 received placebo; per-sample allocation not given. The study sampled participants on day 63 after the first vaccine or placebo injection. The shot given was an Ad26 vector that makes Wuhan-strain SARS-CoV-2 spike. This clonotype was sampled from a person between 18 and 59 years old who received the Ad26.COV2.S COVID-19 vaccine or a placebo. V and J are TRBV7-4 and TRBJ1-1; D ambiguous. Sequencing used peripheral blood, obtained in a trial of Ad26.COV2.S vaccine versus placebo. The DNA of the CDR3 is TGTGCCAGCAGCTTAGGGGCTGGGGAAGTAAACACTGAAGCTTTCTTT. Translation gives CASSLGAGEVNTEAFF. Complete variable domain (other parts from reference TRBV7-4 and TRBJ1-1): GAGVSQSPRYKVAKRGRDVALRCDSISGHVTLYWYRQTLGQGSEVLTYSQSDAQRDKSGRPSGRFSAERPERSVSTLKIQRTEQGDSAVYLCASSLGAGEVNTEAFFGQGTRLTVV.